The entry that follows covers one T cell receptor beta chain sequence. Its antigen is unidentified. This entry belongs to a study of T cells in Graves' hyperthyroidism and ophthalmopathy. V shed 11 bases and J shed 4 bases, with 23 bases lying between them. The CDR3 runs 15 residues. Authors of the study amplified TCR beta CDR3 regions from RNA transcripts. An initial round of RT-PCR targeting the TCR CDR3 relied on the HTBI primer set. TCRdb re-analysed the multiplex PCR reads in MiXCR, keeping a single row per CDR3 protein. The data hold some 490,000 distinct CDR3 sequences, with approximately 23% observed a single time. Findings and caveats of the study: Blood shared most expanded thyroid clonotypes above 0.001.

Sequenced input: blood. The rearrangement links TRBV12-3 or TRBV12-4 to TRBJ1-2; weak D call: TRBD1 (6 bases). The TCR sequence derives from a woman aged 65 to 85 with Graves' ophthalmopathy. CDR3 bases: TGTGCCGGCATCCTAGGGGGGGTCCGCGGCTATGGCTACACCTTC. It translates to CAGILGGVRGYGYTF.